Following are 3 T cell receptor beta chains from one sample sequenced in a study of long-term antiretroviral therapy in people with HIV. They ran version v3.0 of the immunoSEQ assay at survey level. Profiled with immunoSEQ multiplex PCR; TCRdb holds only in-frame clones, not every one. Of some 28,000 clones listed, 85% to 95% are singletons. The sequencing here drew on unsorted PBMCs, taken 5.3 years after starting antiretroviral therapy. The origin of the receptors is a man aged 45-60 years with HIV.

The chain links TRBV19 to TRBJ2-2, with 7 bases lining up with TRBD1. Germline V gene sequence: CDR1 LNHDA, CDR2 SQIVND (reference sequence). The CDR3 spans 16 residues. Germline trimming cut 6 bases from V and 3 bases from J; bases unmatched to any gene: 10. The CDR3 reads CASSESDRLYTGELFF. CDR3 DNA sequence: TGTGCCAGTAGCGAATCGGACAGGCTTTACACCGGGGAGCTGTTTTTT. Based on the CDR3 plus reference TRBV19 and TRBJ2-2, the full variable domain is DGGITQSPKYLFRKEGQNVTLSCEQNLNHDAMYWYRQDPGQGLRLIYYSQIVNDFQKGDIAEGYSVSREKKESFPLTVTSAQKNPTAFYLCASSESDRLYTGELFFGEGSRLTVL.

The V call is TRBV4-1, the J call TRBJ2-1; D unresolved. The germline CDR1 and CDR2 sequences are MGHRA and YSYEKL. The CDR3 is 17 residues long. V gave up 0 bases and J gave up 1 base, with 13 bases separating them. The CDR3 DNA sequence: TGCGCCAGCAGCCAAGATGCCCGCGCTATTTCCTACAATGAGCAGTTCTTC. Its translation is CASSQDARAISYNEQFF.

This clone came up once. The chain is built from TRBV6-6 and TRBJ1-5; D gene ambiguous. V dropped 0 bases and J dropped 3 bases, with 3 bases sitting between them. Germline CDR1 is MNHNY and CDR2 is SVGAGI (reference sequence). The length of the CDR3 is 13 residues. CDR3 protein: CASSYSVNQPQHF. The CDR3 DNA reads TGTGCCAGCAGTTACTCGGTCAATCAGCCCCAGCATTTT.